The present T cell receptor beta chain was sequenced within a study of blood T cell repertoires in COVID-19 (dated by TCRdb to the early 2020s). Regarding the study in general: Collaborator samples came from the United States, Italy and Spain and covered acute and convalescent phases of COVID-19. The material from the prospective study consisted of cDNA or gDNA derived from T cells, B-cell-depleted T cells, or PBMCs. The dataset comprised deeply sampled blood TCRbeta repertoires from subjects exposed to, actively infected with, or recovered from COVID-19. The repertoires were released in a freely available public database meant as a resource for research on the immune response to SARS-CoV-2. The samples were drawn from two sources: the first 160 participants of the ongoing ImmuneRACE study, and 1,000 to 1,500 subjects contributed by 6 global collaborators. A de-identified subject ID, COVID-19 status, age in years and sex were almost always included in the sample metadata. HLA class I and class II types, where available, came from metadata supplied by the sample provider rather than from assay-based typing. The paper's findings and limits, for the study overall: The quantity of clinical and demographic metadata differed by source and by participant and was supplied without curation.

One collaborating source in Seattle enrolled patients during active infection and followed them longitudinally through the course of disease. Collaborating institutions collected whole blood in K2EDTA tubes following their own protocols. Collaborator samples were shipped for TCRbeta analysis as frozen whole blood, isolated PBMCs, or DNA extracted from either sample type. The CDR3 goes from the cysteine to the phenylalanine over 14 residues. The entry retains the CDR3 DNA only, 42 bases that are in frame from base 1. V is reduced by 3 bases and J by 4 bases, leaving a spacing of 12 bases between them. CDR1 and CDR2 are drawn from the germline V gene: SNHLY, FYNNEI. TCRbeta CDR3 regions were amplified from genomic DNA by means of the immunoSEQ Assay, a bias-controlled multiplex PCR. The paper's data handling went like this. Nucleated cell counts per sample were estimated from amplification of reference gene primers within the assay. Sequence reads were collapsed and filtered to measure the absolute abundance of every unique TCRbeta CDR3 rearrangement. Productive Simpson clonality was computed per sample as the square root of Simpson's diversity index over productive rearrangements. TCRdb re-hosts the immuneACCESS table, in-frame sequences only. Its copies lack some clones; in the studies checked, an unresolved V gene accounts for under half of them, and the cause for the rest is not known. The V and J calls and clone size come from that table; D and trimming were worked out from the DNA. The sample includes about 130,000 clones, with roughly three quarters observed a single time. Around 5% of the sample is in the top ten clones.

Regarding this clone: This receptor's antigen is unknown. Per-base quality was not reported, and no clone a single base away is much larger than it.

The sample was peripheral blood. This TCR was recovered from a woman in her seventies with COVID-19, enrolled during active disease. The chain employs TRBV2 and TRBJ1-2, with TRBD1 perhaps the D gene, on 5 matching bases. The sequence in DNA is TGTGCCAGCAGTGACTCCTCAGGGTCCTATGGCTACACCTTC. It codes for CASSDSSGSYGYTF.